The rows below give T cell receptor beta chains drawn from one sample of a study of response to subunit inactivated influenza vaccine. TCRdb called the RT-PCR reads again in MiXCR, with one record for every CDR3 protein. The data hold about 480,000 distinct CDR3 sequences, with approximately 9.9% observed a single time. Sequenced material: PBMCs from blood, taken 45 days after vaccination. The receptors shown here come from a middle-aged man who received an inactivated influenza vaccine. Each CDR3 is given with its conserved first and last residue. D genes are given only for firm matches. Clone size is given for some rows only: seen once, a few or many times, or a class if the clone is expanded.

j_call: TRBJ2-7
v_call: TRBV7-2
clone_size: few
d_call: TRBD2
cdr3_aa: CASSLLAGRSYEQYF
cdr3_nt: TGTGCCAGCAGCTTACTAGCGGGGCGCTCCTACGAGCAGTACTTC

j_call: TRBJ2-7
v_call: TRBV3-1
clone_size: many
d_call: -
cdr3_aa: CASSQGSEQYF
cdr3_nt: TGTGCCAGCAGCCAAGGTTCCGAGCAGTACTTC

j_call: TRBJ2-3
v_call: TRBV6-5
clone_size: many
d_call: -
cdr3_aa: CASSYRGTALDTQYF
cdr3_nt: TGTGCCAGCAGTTACCGCGGGACCGCCTTAGATACGCAGTATTTT

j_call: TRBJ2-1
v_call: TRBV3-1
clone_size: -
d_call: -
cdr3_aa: CASSQYSQAGAPYNEQFF
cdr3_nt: TGTGCCAGCAGCCAATACTCGCAGGCGGGGGCCCCCTACAATGAGCAGTTCTTC

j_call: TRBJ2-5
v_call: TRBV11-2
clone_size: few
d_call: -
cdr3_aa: CASSLGAMETQYF
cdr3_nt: TGTGCCAGCAGCTTAGGGGCAATGGAGACCCAGTACTTC

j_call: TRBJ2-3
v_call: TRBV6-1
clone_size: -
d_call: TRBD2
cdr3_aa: CASSVTSGSLDTQYF
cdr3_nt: TGTGCCAGCAGTGTCACTAGCGGGAGTCTAGATACGCAGTATTTT

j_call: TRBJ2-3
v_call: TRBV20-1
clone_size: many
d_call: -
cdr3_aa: CSARSSRAQDTQYF
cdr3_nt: TGCAGTGCTAGATCCTCCAGGGCCCAAGATACGCAGTATTTT

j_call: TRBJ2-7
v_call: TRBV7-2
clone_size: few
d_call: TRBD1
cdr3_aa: CASSLAGQGGTEQYF
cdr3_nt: TGTGCCAGCAGCTTAGCTGGACAGGGGGGGACCGAGCAGTACTTC

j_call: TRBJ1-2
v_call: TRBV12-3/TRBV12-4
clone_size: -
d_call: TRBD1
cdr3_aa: CASSPGRQGGDGYTF
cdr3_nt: TGTGCCAGCAGCCCCGGACGACAGGGTGGCGATGGCTACACCTTC

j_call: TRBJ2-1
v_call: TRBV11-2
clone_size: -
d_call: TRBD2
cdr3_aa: CASTPPGLAGGRDNEQFF
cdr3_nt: TGTGCCAGCACTCCTCCGGGACTAGCGGGGGGGCGCGACAATGAGCAGTTCTTC

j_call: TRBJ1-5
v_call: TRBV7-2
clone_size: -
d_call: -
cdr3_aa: CASSRWGTPEQPQHF
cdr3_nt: TGTGCCAGCAGCCGCTGGGGGACTCCGGAGCAGCCCCAGCATTTT

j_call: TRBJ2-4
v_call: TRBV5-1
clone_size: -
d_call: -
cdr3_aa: CASSLEDRTVQYF
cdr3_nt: TGCGCCAGCAGCTTGGAAGACCGGACAGTTCAGTACTTC

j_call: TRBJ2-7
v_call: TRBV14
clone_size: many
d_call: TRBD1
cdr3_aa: CASSQGGTVAYEQYF
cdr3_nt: TGTGCCAGCAGCCAAGGGGGGACAGTGGCCTACGAGCAGTACTTC

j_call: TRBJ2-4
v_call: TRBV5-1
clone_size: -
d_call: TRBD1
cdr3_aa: CASSSQTGTAKNIQYF
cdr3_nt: TGCGCCAGCAGCTCTCAGACAGGGACGGCCAAAAACATTCAGTACTTC

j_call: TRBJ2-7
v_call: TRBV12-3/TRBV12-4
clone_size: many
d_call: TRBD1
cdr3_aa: CASSDRVYEQYF
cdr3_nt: TGTGCCAGCAGCGACAGGGTCTACGAGCAGTACTTC

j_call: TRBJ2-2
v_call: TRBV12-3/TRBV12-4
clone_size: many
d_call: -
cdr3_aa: CASSPRVRAAGELFF
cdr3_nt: TGTGCCAGCAGTCCCCGGGTTAGGGCTGCCGGGGAGCTGTTTTTT

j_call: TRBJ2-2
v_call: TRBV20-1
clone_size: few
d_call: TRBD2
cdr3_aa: CSARSPSGNTGELFF
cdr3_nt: TGCAGTGCTAGAAGCCCTAGCGGGAACACCGGGGAGCTGTTTTTT

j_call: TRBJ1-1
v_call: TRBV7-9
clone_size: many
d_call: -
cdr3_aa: CASSLEGNTEAFF
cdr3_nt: TGTGCCAGCAGTTTAGAGGGGAACACTGAAGCTTTCTTT

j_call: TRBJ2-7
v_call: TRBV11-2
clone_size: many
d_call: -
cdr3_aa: CASSYNAGSAEQYF
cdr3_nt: TGTGCCAGCAGCTACAACGCAGGGTCGGCCGAGCAGTACTTC

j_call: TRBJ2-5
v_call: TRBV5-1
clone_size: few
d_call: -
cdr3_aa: CASSSGQGDWETQYF
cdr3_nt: TGCGCCAGCAGCAGCGGCCAAGGGGATTGGGAGACCCAGTACTTC

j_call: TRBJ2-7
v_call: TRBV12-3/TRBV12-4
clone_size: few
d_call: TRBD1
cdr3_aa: CASSPSGTGRYEQYF
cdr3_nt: TGTGCCAGCAGTCCCTCCGGGACAGGGAGGTACGAGCAGTACTTC

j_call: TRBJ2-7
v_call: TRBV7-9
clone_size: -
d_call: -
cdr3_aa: CASSLAVGPHEQYF
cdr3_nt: TGTGCCAGCAGCTTAGCGGTAGGTCCGCACGAGCAGTACTTC

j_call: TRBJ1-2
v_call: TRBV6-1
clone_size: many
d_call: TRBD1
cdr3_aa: CASGQGPYYGYTF
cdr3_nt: TGTGCCAGTGGACAGGGGCCCTACTATGGCTACACCTTC

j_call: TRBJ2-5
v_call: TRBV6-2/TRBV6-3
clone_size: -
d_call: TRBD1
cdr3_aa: CASSWAQGAWETQYF
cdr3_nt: TGTGCCAGCAGTTGGGCCCAGGGGGCTTGGGAGACCCAGTACTTC

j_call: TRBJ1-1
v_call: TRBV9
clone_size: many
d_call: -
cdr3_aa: CASSPRGGHTEAFF
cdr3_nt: TGTGCCAGCAGCCCCCGTGGAGGACACACTGAAGCTTTCTTT

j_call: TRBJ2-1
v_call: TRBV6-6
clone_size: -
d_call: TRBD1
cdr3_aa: CATSGGSRNEQFF
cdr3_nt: TGTGCCACCTCAGGGGGCAGTCGCAATGAGCAGTTCTTC

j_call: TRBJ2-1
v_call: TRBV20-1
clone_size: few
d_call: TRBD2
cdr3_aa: CSASETSGSYNEQFF
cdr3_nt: TGCAGTGCTAGTGAGACTAGCGGGAGCTACAATGAGCAGTTCTTC

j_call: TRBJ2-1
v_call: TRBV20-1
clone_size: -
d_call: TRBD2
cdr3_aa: CSAGSFPGTSGRAGKEQFF
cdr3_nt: TGCAGTGCTGGCTCTTTCCCCGGGACTAGCGGGAGGGCCGGTAAAGAGCAGTTCTTC